This T cell receptor beta chain was recovered during a study of CD4 and CD8 cells across lung adenocarcinoma regions. MiXCR, applied by TCRdb to the PCR reads, yields one record per CDR3 protein. The repertoire includes 18,000 or so distinct CDR3 sequences, 51% of them detected once, and 55% sits in the top ten. There are a few counts of this clonotype. Germline V gene lookup returns CDR1 MNHEY and CDR2 SMNVEV (reference sequence). The CDR3 is 18 residues long. V gave up 1 base and J gave up 3 bases; unmatched junction bases: 9. The patients had localized lung adenocarcinoma, a non-small cell subtype.

The receptor was isolated from a female donor with lung adenocarcinoma. The CD4 and CD8 labels of this study may be unreliable. Sequenced: CD8+ T cells from the center of a lung tumor. The chain is built from TRBV27 and TRBJ2-5; 12 nucleotides agree with TRBD2. CDR3 loop: CASSLLGRTSGAEETQYF. In nucleotides, the CDR3 is TGTGCCAGCAGTTTATTGGGCCGGACTAGCGGGGCAGAAGAGACCCAGTACTTC.